What follows are 10 T cell receptor beta chains derived from one specimen sequenced in a study of T cell repertoires in cytomegalovirus infection. MiXCR, applied by TCRdb to the reads, yields one record per CDR3 protein. The table has fewer than 350,000 distinct CDR3 sequences, about a sixth seen once. What was sequenced was PBMCs. The receptor source for this set is a human donor in good health (CMV status not recorded). Some clones in this sample may be carry-over from other donors' samples.

The rearrangement uses TRBV7-9 and TRBJ2-7, with D tentatively TRBD1 or TRBD2 (5 bases each). The V end lost 4 bases, the J end lost 0 bases, and 13 bases lay between the germline ends. The CDR3 covers 15 residues. CDR1 is SEHNR, CDR2 FQNEAQ, per germline (reference sequence). The CDR3 protein is CASSSPGRDSYEQYF. CDR3 bases: TGTGCCAGCAGCTCACCGGGACGGGACTCCTACGAGCAGTACTTC.

This clonotype has a count of ten or more. The chain is built from TRBV6-1 and TRBJ1-1; 7 bases match TRBD1. Unmatched junction bases numbered 4, after V lost 10 bases and J lost 2 bases. Germline V CDR1 and CDR2: MNHNS, SASEGT. This CDR3 has 12 amino acids. CDR3 sequence (DNA): TGTGCCACCCCAGGGGGAAACACTGAAGCTTTCTTT. It specifies CATPGGNTEAFF.

This clonotype was seen a few times. The chain uses TRBV20-1 and TRBJ1-3, with D perhaps TRBD1 (5 bases). Germline-derived CDR1 and CDR2 are DFQATT and SNEGSKA (reference sequence). The length of the CDR3 is 14 residues. The V end lost 0 bases, the J end lost 4 bases, and 10 bases lay between the germline ends. CDR3 bases: TGCAGTGCTAGAGAGGGGGGGGGAGGAAACACCATATATTTT. Translating gives CSAREGGGGNTIYF.

This clonotype was observed a handful of times. The chain carries TRBV4-1 and TRBJ1-2; 8 bases are a match to TRBD1. Germline values: CDR1 MGHRA, CDR2 YSYEKL. This CDR3 has 16 amino acids. J was trimmed by 6 bases and V by 1 base; bases with no gene match: 10. In DNA form, the CDR3 reads TGCGCCAGCAGCCAAGCTTCCCGGGACAGGTACAATGGCTACACCTTC. The encoded protein is CASSQASRDRYNGYTF.

V usage is TRBV5-6 and J usage is TRBJ2-1; D remains unclear. This CDR3 is built from 12 residues. V was trimmed by 0 bases and J by 8 bases, leaving 6 bases between them. The germline gives CDR1 SGHDT, CDR2 YYEEEE. The CDR3 DNA follows: TGTGCCAGCAGCTTGGCGGGCGATGAGCAGTTCTTC. Translation: CASSLAGDEQFF. Together with reference TRBV5-6 and TRBJ2-1, the CDR3 gives the full variable domain: DAGVTQSPTHLIKTRGQQVTLRCSPKSGHDTVSWYQQALGQGPQFIFQYYEEEERQRGNFPDRFSGHQFPNYSSELNVNALLLGDSALYLCASSLAGDEQFFGPGTRLTVL.

This clonotype was seen a handful of times. Because the CDR3's place on the DNA is in doubt, the DNA is left out and the CDR3 is given as listed by TCRdb. The chain has TRBV28 and TRBJ1-5; the DNA was not used to check the table's D call, TRBD1. Per the germline V gene, CDR1 is MDHEN and CDR2 is SYDVKM. The CDR3 has 17 amino acids, counting both end residues. CDR3 sequence: CASSSSGHPRGNQPQHF.

The chain links TRBV7-9 to TRBJ2-5; no clear D gene. The V gene's germline CDR1 is SEHNR and CDR2 FQNEAQ (reference sequence). The V gene lost 3 bases and the J gene lost 2 bases, with 7 bases spanning the gap. CDR3 length equals 13 residues. CDR3 bases: TGTGCCAGCAGCTTCCTCAGTCAAGAGACCCAGTACTTC. Translated, it gives CASSFLSQETQYF.

The table lists this clonotype with a few counts. This chain connects TRBV29-1 to TRBJ2-7; D gene unclear. The CDR3 totals 12 residues. The V end lost 4 bases, the J end lost 2 bases, and 9 bases lay between the germline ends. Germline assignment: CDR1 SQVTM and CDR2 ANQGSEA. This CDR3 is CSVARSPYEQYF. CDR3 nucleotide sequence: TGCAGCGTTGCTAGGTCACCCTACGAGCAGTACTTC.

This rearrangement joins TRBV12-3 or TRBV12-4 to TRBJ1-5; TRBD1 aligns across 9 bases. The CDR3 loop spans 14 amino acids. Trimming took 5 bases from V and 3 from J; bases not matched to a gene: 2. The CDR3 loop is CASSTGGTNQPQHF. CDR3 coding DNA: TGTGCCAGCAGTACAGGGGGCACCAATCAGCCCCAGCATTTT.

This clonotype was picked up many times. The chain carries TRBV7-9 and TRBJ1-2, with D uncertain. The V gene lost 6 bases and the J gene lost 5 bases, with 13 bases spanning the gap. Germline CDR1 and CDR2: SEHNR and FQNEAQ (reference sequence). The CDR3 has 13 amino acids. The CDR3 protein is CASSFPQGYGYTF. In nucleotides, the CDR3 is TGTGCCAGCAGTTTTCCCCAAGGTTATGGCTACACCTTC.